Presented here are 5 T cell receptor beta chains from one specimen sequenced in a study of neurological immune-mediated disorders. TCRdb reprocessed the 5' RACE reads via MiXCR and lists one record per CDR3 protein. This table holds about 59,000 distinct CDR3 sequences, around 3.5% found once. Material: PBMCs. Receptors originate from a woman between 25 and 40 years old with multiple sclerosis.

The sample holds many counts of this clonotype. The rearrangement joins TRBV3-1 to TRBJ2-1, with 9 positions matching TRBD1. V lost 4 bases to trimming and J lost 8 bases; unmatched junction nucleotides: 9. CDR1 and CDR2 (germline): LGHDT, YNNKEL (reference sequence). The CDR3 has 15 amino acids. CDR3 coding DNA: TGTGCCAGCAGCCTCCGGGACAGGGTACTTGATGAGCAGTTCTTC. Protein sequence: CASSLRDRVLDEQFF.

At least ten counts were recorded for this clonotype. The rearrangement joins TRBV20-1 to TRBJ2-7; 11 nucleotides match TRBD1. J was trimmed by 5 bases and V by 5 bases; bases with no gene match: 2. CDR1 and CDR2 (germline): DFQATT, SNEGSKA (reference sequence). The CDR3 loop spans 12 amino acids. As DNA, the CDR3 is TGCAGTGCTGAGGGACAGGGGGACGAGCAGTACTTC. Its protein is CSAEGQGDEQYF.

The rearrangement uses TRBV7-6 and TRBJ2-7, with D perhaps matching TRBD1 or TRBD2 (5 bases each). This CDR3 is 13 amino acids long. Germline loops: CDR1 SGHVS, CDR2 FNYEAQ. Written as DNA, the CDR3 is TGTGCTTCCGGGGCGGCTAGCTCCTACGAGCAGTACTTC. Translation gives CASGAASSYEQYF.

There are many counts of this clonotype. The chain employs TRBV9 and TRBJ2-1; D is possibly TRBD1 or TRBD2 (5 bases each). Trimming cost V 2 bases and J 11 bases, with 17 bases left between them. In germline, CDR1 is SGDLS, CDR2 YYNGEE. The CDR3 has 14 residues. The CDR3 region has the DNA TGTGCCAGCAGCGTCACACCGGGACCGCGTCAGCAGTTCTTC. Its protein is CASSVTPGPRQQFF. The full variable domain, with the rest looked up from reference TRBV9 and TRBJ2-1, is DSGVTQTPKHLITATGQRVTLRCSPRSGDLSVYWYQQSLDQGLQFLIQYYNGEERAKGNILERFSAQQFPDLHSELNLSSLELGDSALYFCASSVTPGPRQQFFGPGTRLTVL.

This clonotype was observed at least ten times. The V call is TRBV3-1, the J call TRBJ2-7; TRBD2 matches at 11 bases. CDR1 is LGHDT and CDR2 is YNNKEL in the germline V gene (reference sequence). The CDR3 length is 16 residues. The trim removed 5 bases at V and 0 bases at J, leaving 6 bases unmatched. The CDR3: CASSILAGAISYEQYF. CDR3 nucleotides: TGTGCCAGCAGCATACTAGCGGGGGCGATCTCCTACGAGCAGTACTTC.